This entry describes one T cell receptor (beta chain). The data were obtained in a study of blood T cell repertoires in COVID-19. Across the study: The study drew acute and convalescent COVID-19 samples from the United States, Italy and Spain. Nucleic acid was either cDNA or gDNA, and it came from T cells, B-cell-depleted T cells, or PBMCs.

Source study methods: Nucleated cell counts were estimated from reference gene primer amplification. Only in-frame clones appear in the TCRdb table, and some are missing; sequencing was by immunoSEQ multiplex PCR. The DNA gave D and trimming, while V, J and clone size come from that table. The data show a few hundred thousand clones, with around 90% seen just once and nearly 6.5% held by the top ten. V was shortened by 4 bases and J by 5 bases, with 20 bases between the two germline ends. The V gene's germline CDR1 is MGHDK and CDR2 SYGVNS. The CDR3 extends over 16 amino acids. This chain connects TRBV25-1 to TRBJ1-2; unclear D gene. The receptor was isolated from a man aged 18-30 years who had recovered from COVID-19. Sequencing input: peripheral blood. The CDR3 sequence is CASSVIAAVPWYGYTF. DNA for the CDR3: TGTGCCAGCAGTGTTATTGCGGCCGTACCTTGGTATGGCTACACCTTC.